This TCR beta chain emerged from a study of shared clonotypes between healthy human individuals (TCRdb year 2020). About the full investigation: The cohort included three men and a couple of women between 18 and 49 years of age. For each donor, CD4 naive and CD4 memory were each given three plates, CD8 naive was given two plates, and CD8 memory was given one plate. The study deeply sequenced blood TCR repertoires of five healthy adults to estimate repertoire size and the extent of clonotype sharing between individuals. Libraries were prepared and TCR repertoires were sequenced by different laboratories using diverse techniques, in order to increase sequencing depth and limit assay-specific biases. Per donor, leukapheresis produced somewhere between about 0.9 and 10 billion PBMCs.

From its cysteine to its phenylalanine, the CDR3 spans 15 amino acids. Only the CDR3 portion is preserved as DNA: 45 bases, with reading frame beginning at the first base. V and J are truncated by 0 bases and 2 bases respectively, leaving an intervening sequence of 8 bases. The CDR1 and CDR2 encoded by the germline V gene are SGHDN and FVKESK. Regarding this clone: The antigen it binds to is not known. Base qualities are not at hand, and no much larger clone is one base apart.

TCR CDR3 regions were amplified from genomic DNA by multiplex PCR using the deep immunoSEQ assay. Extracted genomic DNA from each cell subset was spread evenly across all wells of several immunoSEQ 96-well plates, with each plate serving as a replicate. For sorted subsets, around 200 ng genomic DNA, equal to about 30,000 T cell genomes, was loaded into each replicate PCR. Purified libraries were measured with a Qubit 3.0 fluorometer, size-checked on a Bioanalyzer 2100, and measured again with the KAPA Library Quantification kit. Every immunoSEQ 96-well plate was sequenced on a dedicated single-read 150-cycle Illumina NextSeq 550 flow cell. The authors' analysis ran thus. Because only junctional sequences without quality scores were contained in the immunoSEQ output, filtering matching that applied to full-length reads could not be performed. Sequences were annotated with PyIR, a Python wrapper for IgBLAST v1.9, using IMGT germline references to assign V/J genes and CDR3. Reads with weak V/J assignments (E-value above 1e-6), missing CDR3, stop codons, out-of-frame junctions, or ambiguous translated residues were removed. V3J clonotypes were defined as sequences sharing the same inferred V gene, J gene, and CDR3 amino acid sequence. Percentage overlap between repertoires was calculated by dividing the number of shared unique clonotypes by the size of the smaller repertoire. Three approaches were used to assess repertoire richness: RTK rarefaction, the Chao1 estimator, and Recon v2.1 estimates of unobserved clonotypes. Generation probabilities were computed with OLGA for all TCRbeta clonotypes obtained by the gDNA method from four donors. This is the immuneACCESS table as TCRdb keeps it, with only in-frame sequences that have V and J called. A part of the clones is gone; compared with another copy, unresolved V genes explain less than half, and the rest is unexplained. V and J calls and clone size follow that table, whereas D and trimming were derived from the DNA. Within this sample are 850,000 to 1,200,000 clones, with about 74% of them counted one time only. The top ten clones comprise over 1.3% of the sample.

The paper's findings and limits, for the study overall: Compared with non-shared clonotypes, the clonotypes found in all four sorted-subset donors had higher generation probabilities. Estimated clonotype richness was generally larger for naive than for memory subsets. The small number of donors limited the genetic and exposure-history diversity represented. Sampling was limited to blood, and TCR repertoires in tissue likely differ from TCR repertoires in blood. Pairwise subsampling indicated that sequencing depth was expected to affect the degree of clonotype sharing among donors. Sharing across a few donors was observed for 5% to 6.5% of naive CD4, about 3.2% of naive CD8, 2% to 2.5% of memory CD4, and about 0.4% of memory CD8 clonotypes. Incomplete sequencing was indicated by rarefaction of sorted-subset datasets, despite the large sequencing depth.

Healthy HIV-negative adults with no recently reported acute infections or vaccinations were included as donors. All donors were Caucasian adults living in Nashville, Tennessee, USA. CD4+ T cells were enriched by magnetic negative selection; naive cells were then positively selected on CD45RA, and the negative fraction formed the memory subset. Blood was obtained by leukapheresis, after which PBMCs were separated by Ficoll-Histopaque density gradient centrifugation and cryopreserved in liquid nitrogen vapor phase. Analytical flow cytometry was used to check the purity and quantity of every magnetically sorted T cell population. Genomic DNA was isolated from every sorted fraction and measured by UV absorbance on a Nanodrop 2000c.

The sequence was obtained from a man aged 18 to 30 in good health. The sequence links TRBV14 to TRBJ1-3; no D segment can be confidently identified. The sequencing sample was made of memory CD4+ T cells sorted from blood. According to the study, the label for this sample's cell subset or site signals: CD45RA-negative fraction. The nucleotides are TGTGCCAGCAGCCAAGAAAGGGCCGCTGGAAACACCATATATTTT. Its protein product is CASSQERAAGNTIYF.